The 13 T cell receptor beta chains listed next were all sequenced from one sample in a study of blood T cells in healthy people across ages. Then a second PCR, running roughly 6 to 12 cycles, was carried out with a sample-barcoded 5' primer and a J-beta primer mix. A single record per CDR3 protein comes from TCRdb applying MiXCR to the 5' RACE reads. This sample yields over 950,000 distinct CDR3 sequences, of which around two fifths are seen a single time; around 14% belongs to the top ten. The sample comprised blood. Receptors were obtained from a young man in good health.

The chain combines TRBV7-2 with TRBJ1-2; 7 bases agree with TRBD1. CDR1 SGHTA and CDR2 FQGNSA come from the germline V gene. The CDR3 covers 18 residues. V was pared by 4 bases and J by 5 bases, with 19 bases of the junction left unmatched. The CDR3 is CASSSQPGGGGSGYGYTF. The CDR3 bases are TGTGCCAGCAGCTCCCAACCAGGGGGTGGGGGCTCTGGGTATGGCTACACCTTC.

The rearrangement uses TRBV4-2 and TRBJ1-2; TRBD1 agrees at 10 bases. The CDR3 spans 16 residues. The germline V gene has CDR1 LGHNA and CDR2 YNFKEQ. V was pared by 1 base and J by 7 bases, with 9 bases of the junction left unmatched. This CDR3 reads CASSQGQGATNVGYTF. The DNA for the CDR3 is TGTGCCAGCAGCCAAGGACAGGGGGCTACTAACGTTGGCTACACCTTC.

This clonotype was found many times. This rearrangement joins TRBV15 to TRBJ2-5; D not certain. Germline values: CDR1 LNHNV, CDR2 YYDKDF (reference sequence). Trimming left V 10 bases short and J 2 bases short, with 17 bases between. CDR3 length: 14 residues. Written as DNA, the CDR3 is TGTGCCATCAAACCCACAGTTGGGCAAGAGACCCAGTACTTC. Protein product: CAIKPTVGQETQYF.

The gene calls are TRBV4-3 and TRBJ2-1; 8 nucleotides align to TRBD1. Germline CDR1 is LGHNA and CDR2 is YSLEER. Trimming took 0 bases from V and 3 from J; bases not matched to a gene: 13. The length of the CDR3 is 19 residues. The CDR3 loop is CASSQDPHLQGVSYNEQFF. The CDR3 DNA reads TGCGCCAGCAGCCAAGACCCTCACTTACAGGGGGTAAGCTACAATGAGCAGTTCTTC.

The chain combines TRBV3-1 with TRBJ2-7; no reliable D call. Germline CDR1 LGHDT, CDR2 YNNKEL (reference sequence). The CDR3 spans 14 residues. The V end lost 2 bases, the J end lost 2 bases, and 10 bases lay between the germline ends. The CDR3 protein is CASSQQFSTYEQYF. Written as DNA, the CDR3 is TGTGCCAGCAGCCAACAATTCAGCACCTACGAGCAGTACTTC.

This clonotype was recorded a few times. This chain joins TRBV9 and TRBJ1-4, with TRBD1 identical over 7 bases. The CDR3 consists of 14 residues. Trimming at V came to 7 bases and at J to 5 bases, leaving 8 bases not matched to a gene. Germline loops: CDR1 SGDLS, CDR2 YYNGEE. The CDR3 DNA reads TGTGCCAGCGGAAGGGGACAGCAAAATGAAAAACTGTTTTTT. Protein: CASGRGQQNEKLFF.

This clonotype was detected a few times. The rearrangement uses TRBV10-3 and TRBJ1-1; 10 bases map to TRBD1. CDR1 is ENHRY, CDR2 SYGVKD, per germline. The length of the CDR3 is 16 residues. J gave up 1 base and V 4 bases, and 6 bases lay outside the gene matches. The DNA for the CDR3 is TGTGCCATCAGTGGAAGACAGGGGGCGGGGAACACTGAAGCTTTCTTT. It specifies CAISGRQGAGNTEAFF.

The rearrangement uses TRBV5-1 and TRBJ2-2, with D unresolved. The V end was cut by 5 bases, the J end by 1 base, with 9 bases between. Germline loops: CDR1 SGHRS, CDR2 YFSETQ. This CDR3 region has 14 residues. CDR3 protein: CASRQDQNTGELFF. CDR3 in DNA: TGCGCCAGCAGGCAGGACCAGAACACCGGGGAGCTGTTTTTT. Supplemented by reference TRBV5-1 and TRBJ2-2, the full variable domain reads KAGVTQTPRYLIKTRGQQVTLSCSPISGHRSVSWYQQTPGQGLQFLFEYFSETQRNKGNFPGRFSGRQFSNSRSEMNVSTLELGDSALYLCASRQDQNTGELFFGEGSRLTVL.

The chain employs TRBV20-1 and TRBJ2-7; D possibly corresponds to TRBD2 (5 bases). V was pared by 1 base and J by 0 bases, with 16 bases between. The CDR3 is made up of 16 amino acids. Looked up from germline, CDR1 is DFQATT and CDR2 is SNEGSKA (reference sequence). The CDR3 is CSARGARGQSSYEQYF. In DNA, the CDR3 is TGCAGTGCTAGAGGCGCCCGGGGTCAAAGCTCCTACGAGCAGTACTTC.

This clonotype was seen a handful of times. The chain links TRBV7-9 to TRBJ1-6, with 9 bases fitting TRBD1. Trimming cost V 2 bases and J 6 bases; bases outside gene matches: 5. This CDR3 has 16 amino acids. CDR1 SEHNR and CDR2 FQNEAQ come from the germline V gene (reference sequence). In DNA, the CDR3 is TGTGCCAGCAGCTTAAGGGGGACAGGGAGTAATTCACCCCTCCACTTT. Amino acid sequence: CASSLRGTGSNSPLHF.

This clonotype occurred a few times. This rearrangement joins TRBV3-1 to TRBJ1-2; no clear D gene. The CDR3 is made up of 13 amino acids. Germline-derived CDR1 and CDR2 are LGHDT and YNNKEL (reference sequence). V was cut by 3 bases and J by 8 bases, with 13 bases left in between. CDR3 DNA sequence: TGTGCCAGCAGCCAGAACGTACTTGCGGGCTACACCTTC. It encodes CASSQNVLAGYTF. Variable domain in full (rest from reference TRBV3-1 and TRBJ1-2): DTAVSQTPKYLVTQMGNDKSIKCEQNLGHDTMYWYKQDSKKFLKIMFSYNNKELIINETVPNRFSPKSPDKAHLNLHINSLELGDSAVYFCASSQNVLAGYTFGSGTRLTVV.

The chain employs TRBV12-3 or TRBV12-4 and TRBJ2-3; 8 nucleotides line up with TRBD2. V gave up 8 bases and J gave up 1 base; unmatched junction bases: 11. The CDR3 has 16 amino acids. The CDR3 DNA sequence: TGTGCCAGCGAACCCTTCGGGAGGGGTGGCACAGATACGCAGTATTTT. Protein: CASEPFGRGGTDTQYF.

The chain couples TRBV7-2 to TRBJ2-1; no firm D call. The germline CDR1 and CDR2 sequences are SGHTA and FQGNSA. The V end was cut by 0 bases, the J end by 3 bases, with 6 bases between. The CDR3 runs 14 residues. As DNA, the CDR3 is TGTACCAGCAGCTTAGCGGGCGACTACAATGAGCAGTTCTTC. Protein sequence: CTSSLAGDYNEQFF.